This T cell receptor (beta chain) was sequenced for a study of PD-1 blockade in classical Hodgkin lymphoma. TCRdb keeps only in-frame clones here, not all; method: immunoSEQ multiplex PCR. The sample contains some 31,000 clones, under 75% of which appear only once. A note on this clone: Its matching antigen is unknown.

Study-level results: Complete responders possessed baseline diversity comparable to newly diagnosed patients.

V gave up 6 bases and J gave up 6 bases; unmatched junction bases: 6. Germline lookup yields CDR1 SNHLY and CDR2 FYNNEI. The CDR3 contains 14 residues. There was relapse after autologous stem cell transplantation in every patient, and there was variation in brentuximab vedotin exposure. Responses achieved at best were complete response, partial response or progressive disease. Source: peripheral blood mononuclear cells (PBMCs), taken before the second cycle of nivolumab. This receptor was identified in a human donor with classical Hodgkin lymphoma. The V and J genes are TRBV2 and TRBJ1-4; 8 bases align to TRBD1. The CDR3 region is CASSKQGGDEKLFF. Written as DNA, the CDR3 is TGTGCCAGCAGCAAACAGGGGGGGGATGAAAAACTGTTTTTT.